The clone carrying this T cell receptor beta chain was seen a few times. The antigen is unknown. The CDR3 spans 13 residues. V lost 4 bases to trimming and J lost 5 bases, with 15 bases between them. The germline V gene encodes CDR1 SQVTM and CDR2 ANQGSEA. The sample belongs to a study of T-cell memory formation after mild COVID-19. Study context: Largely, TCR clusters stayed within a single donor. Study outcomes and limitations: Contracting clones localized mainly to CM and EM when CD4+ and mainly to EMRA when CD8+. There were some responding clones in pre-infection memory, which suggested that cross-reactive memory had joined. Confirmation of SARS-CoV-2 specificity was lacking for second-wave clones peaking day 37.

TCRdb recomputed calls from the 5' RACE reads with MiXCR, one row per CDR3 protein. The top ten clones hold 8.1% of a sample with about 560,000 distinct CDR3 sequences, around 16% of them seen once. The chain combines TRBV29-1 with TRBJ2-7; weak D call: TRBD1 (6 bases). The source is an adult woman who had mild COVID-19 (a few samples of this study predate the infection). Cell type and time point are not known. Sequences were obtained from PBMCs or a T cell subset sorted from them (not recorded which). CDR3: CSVVSRGRNEQYF. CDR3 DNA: TGCAGCGTTGTATCCAGGGGAAGGAACGAGCAGTACTTC.